Below are 9 T cell receptor beta chains sequenced from a single sample in a study of T cells after yellow fever vaccination. MiXCR, run by TCRdb on the 5' RACE reads, gives a single entry per CDR3 protein. The data contain 450,000 to 650,000 distinct CDR3 sequences, roughly 14% of them singletons. The source material was PBMCs, sampled on the day of the yellow fever booster vaccination. These receptors came from a young man who received the YFV17D yellow fever vaccine.

This clonotype has a handful of counts. The rearrangement links TRBV20-1 to TRBJ1-2; D perhaps matches TRBD1 (6 bases). The CDR3 is 11 residues long. Germline V lookup: CDR1 DFQATT, CDR2 SNEGSKA (reference sequence). V was clipped by 6 bases and J by 5 bases, with 10 bases between them. CDR3 residues: CSAQDSYGYTF. The CDR3 DNA reads TGCAGTGCCCAGGACAGTTATGGCTACACCTTC.

Only a few counts were recorded for this clonotype. V is TRBV6-1 and J is TRBJ1-5, with 9 bases that match TRBD1. The V and J ends lost 6 bases and 10 bases, in that order; junction bases with no gene match: 10. Germline V gene data show CDR1 as MNHNS and CDR2 as SASEGT. This CDR3 contains 14 residues. The DNA of the CDR3 is TGTGCCAGCAGCACTACCAGGACAGGGGTCCCCCAGCATTTT. This translates into CASSTTRTGVPQHF.

The table lists this clonotype with a few counts. The chain joins TRBV7-2 to TRBJ2-3, with 8 bases identical to TRBD2. The J segment lost 4 bases and the V segment lost 1 base, leaving 10 bases of the junction unmatched. In germline, CDR1 is SGHTA, CDR2 FQGNSA. CDR3 length: 17 residues. In nucleotides, the CDR3 is TGTGCCAGCAGCTTAGTGGCTAGCGGGTTTGGGGCAGATACGCAGTATTTT. Translating it yields CASSLVASGFGADTQYF.

The genes are TRBV6-1 and TRBJ2-1, with 11 bases matching TRBD2. This CDR3 region has 13 residues. After removal of 9 bases from V and 8 bases from J, the junction contained 6 bases not matched to a gene. Germline values: CDR1 MNHNS, CDR2 SASEGT. CDR3 protein: CASTSGRIYEQFF. The CDR3 DNA is TGTGCCAGTACTAGCGGGAGAATCTATGAGCAGTTCTTC.

This clonotype showed up just a few times. This rearrangement joins TRBV7-2 to TRBJ2-7, with a possible D match to TRBD2 (6 bases). CDR1 is SGHTA, CDR2 FQGNSA, per germline. Deletions cut 5 bases from V and 1 base from J, with 15 bases between. CDR3 size: 15 residues. CDR3 nucleotides: TGTGCCAGCAGCATACGCGCTAGCGAATCCTACGAGCAGTACTTC. It is translated as CASSIRASESYEQYF.

This clonotype appeared a few times. The rearrangement links TRBV7-9 to TRBJ2-3; D is possibly TRBD1 (6 bases). V gave up 4 bases and J gave up 2 bases, with 19 bases separating them. The CDR3 runs 17 residues. The V gene's germline CDR1 is SEHNR and CDR2 FQNEAQ (reference sequence). CDR3 sequence: CASSYSPGTPSTDTQYF. In nucleotides, the CDR3 is TGTGCCAGCAGCTATTCTCCCGGGACACCCTCCACAGATACGCAGTATTTT.

This clonotype was picked up a small number of times. The rearrangement uses TRBV10-3 and TRBJ1-2; possibly TRBD1 for D (5 bases). V was shortened by 6 bases and J by 6 bases, with 14 bases between the two germline ends. Per germline, CDR1 ENHRY and CDR2 SYGVKD. There are 13 residues in the CDR3. The CDR3 region is CAIRAPSGHGYTF. As DNA, the CDR3 is TGTGCCATCAGAGCACCTTCAGGGCATGGCTACACCTTC.

This clonotype was seen more than once but under ten times. J is TRBJ2-1 and V is TRBV9; 7 bases align to TRBD1. The ends lost 4 bases at V and 3 bases at J; junction bases unmatched: 7. There are 15 residues in the CDR3. CDR1 and CDR2 from the germline V gene are SGDLS and YYNGEE. CDR3 DNA: TGTGCCAGCAGCCAGGGGGTGGCGGGCTACAATGAGCAGTTCTTC. It encodes CASSQGVAGYNEQFF.

The chain is built from TRBV7-8 and TRBJ2-1, with D tentatively TRBD2 (6 bases). Germline V gives CDR1 SGHVS, CDR2 FQNEAQ. The CDR3 consists of 17 residues. Trimming left V 0 bases short and J 9 bases short, with 21 bases between. The CDR3 nucleotides read TGTGCCAGCAGCTTAGCTCCCCTAGCGAGAGCCTGGGGTGAGCAGTTCTTC. Amino acid sequence: CASSLAPLARAWGEQFF.